This entry lists 28 T cell receptor beta chains sequenced from one sample in a study of T cells of healthy individuals. MiXCR, applied by TCRdb to the 5' RACE reads, yields one record per CDR3 protein. This sample has fewer than 75,000 distinct CDR3 sequences; about 16% occur once, and the top ten carry around 5%. These receptor sequences come from a human donor in good health.

This clonotype showed up many times. The rearrangement links TRBV11-2 to TRBJ2-7; TRBD2 is a possible D gene (6 bases). In germline, CDR1 is SGHAT, CDR2 FQNNGV. This CDR3 is built from 15 residues. V lost 6 bases and J lost 2, with 17 bases in between. DNA of the CDR3: TGTGCCAGCAGAGAGGCGGGAAGAGGGGCCTACGAGCAGTACTTC. This codes for CASREAGRGAYEQYF.

This clonotype was recorded at least ten times. The rearrangement joins TRBV28 to TRBJ1-6; D gene unclear. V was cut by 11 bases and J by 0 bases, with 8 bases left in between. The germline gives CDR1 MDHEN, CDR2 SYDVKM. The CDR3 totals 13 residues. In nucleotides, the CDR3 is TGTGCCGGCACCAGCTCCTATAATTCACCCCTCCACTTT. Encoded protein: CAGTSSYNSPLHF.

This clonotype was observed many times. The chain employs TRBV28 and TRBJ1-2, with D possibly TRBD1 on 6 matching bases. Germline V CDR1 and CDR2: MDHEN, SYDVKM. V lost 7 bases and J lost 0, with 21 bases in between. The CDR3 is 17 residues long. Written as DNA, the CDR3 is TGTGCCAGCAATCTGGGGGGCAACCTGGTGGCTAACTATGGCTACACCTTC. It codes for CASNLGGNLVANYGYTF.

This chain uses TRBV7-6 with TRBJ2-1; 7 nucleotides match TRBD2. V lost 0 bases, J lost 0 bases, and 5 bases stayed unmatched. This CDR3 contains 17 residues. CDR1 and CDR2 from the germline V gene are SGHVS and FNYEAQ. This CDR3 reads CASSLATSRSSYNEQFF. The CDR3, as DNA: TGTGCCAGCAGCTTAGCGACTAGCCGAAGCTCCTACAATGAGCAGTTCTTC.

This clonotype was detected ten times or more. DNA for the CDR3: TGTGCCAGCAGTTACGGGGGACCGGGACAGGGGGCAGAAGCTTTCTTT. Its protein is CASSYGGPGQGAEAFF. The rearrangement links TRBV6-6 to TRBJ1-1, with 12 bases aligning to TRBD1. J lost 8 bases, V lost 2 bases, and 9 bases had no gene match. This CDR3 is 16 amino acids long. Looked up from germline, CDR1 is MNHNY and CDR2 is SVGAGI (reference sequence).

V is TRBV6-1 and J is TRBJ2-7; D remains ambiguous. Trimming took 4 bases from V and 2 from J, leaving 6 bases between them. This CDR3 comprises 12 residues. CDR1 is MNHNS and CDR2 is SASEGT in the germline V gene. The CDR3 is CASSVNTYEQYF. The DNA for the CDR3 is TGTGCCAGCAGTGTTAATACCTACGAGCAGTACTTC.

The chain carries TRBV20-1 and TRBJ2-7; a possible D gene is TRBD2 (5 bases). The CDR3 covers 14 residues. Between the trimmed V and J ends, which lost 3 bases and 0 bases, there was a span of 12 bases. CDR1 DFQATT and CDR2 SNEGSKA come from the germline V gene (reference sequence). DNA for the CDR3: TGCAGTGCTAGCCTTAGCGTCGGCTCCTACGAGCAGTACTTC. Protein product: CSASLSVGSYEQYF.

Ten or more counts support this clonotype. The chain is built from TRBV7-9 and TRBJ1-6; tentatively, D is TRBD1 (6 bases). V was trimmed by 4 bases and J by 0 bases, leaving 10 bases between them. The germline V gene encodes CDR1 SEHNR and CDR2 FQNEAQ (reference sequence). This CDR3 is built from 16 residues. CDR3 in amino acids: CASSSTGSSYNSPLHF. The CDR3 DNA reads as TGTGCCAGCAGCTCCACAGGGAGCTCCTATAATTCACCCCTCCACTTT.

This clonotype was recorded at least ten times. Here the CDR3 DNA reads TGTGCCAGCAGCCCCCGGGATGTTGGGACACAGAATGAGCAGTTCTTC. Amino acids: CASSPRDVGTQNEQFF. The chain is built from TRBV9 and TRBJ2-1; D might be TRBD1 (6 bases). Between the trimmed V and J ends, which lost 4 bases and 7 bases, there was a span of 21 bases. The CDR3 runs to 16 residues. The germline V gene has CDR1 SGDLS and CDR2 YYNGEE.

This clonotype has at least ten counts. The J gene is TRBJ2-1, the V gene TRBV6-6; 9 bases align to TRBD2. The V gene's germline CDR1 is MNHNY and CDR2 SVGAGI (reference sequence). This CDR3 is built from 16 residues. Trimming removed 2 bases from V and 8 bases from J; junction bases left unmatched: 10. Here the CDR3 DNA reads TGTGCCAGCAGTTACGGCGGGGGGGCATTTAGCGATGAGCAGTTCTTC. This sequence encodes CASSYGGGAFSDEQFF.

This rearrangement joins TRBV10-3 to TRBJ2-5; D gene unclear. The V gene lost 3 bases and the J gene lost 5 bases, with 7 bases spanning the gap. Per the germline V gene, CDR1 is ENHRY and CDR2 is SYGVKD. The CDR3 totals 12 residues. The CDR3: CAISDVGETQYF. The CDR3, as DNA: TGTGCCATCAGTGACGTAGGGGAGACCCAGTACTTC.

At least ten counts were recorded for this clonotype. The genes are TRBV5-6 and TRBJ1-2; perhaps TRBD1 as D (6 bases). CDR1 and CDR2 (germline): SGHDT, YYEEEE. Trimming took off 3 bases at V and 8 bases at J, with 23 bases between the two ends. CDR3 length: 16 amino acids. The CDR3 reads CASSSMGGGLFGGYTF. The DNA of the CDR3 is TGTGCCAGCAGCTCGATGGGGGGGGGCCTTTTTGGAGGCTACACCTTC.

In this sample, this clonotype turned up a few times. The chain carries TRBV15 and TRBJ1-2; D may be TRBD1 (6 bases). The CDR3 runs to 17 residues. Germline V gene sequence: CDR1 LNHNV, CDR2 YYDKDF (reference sequence). Trimming removed 0 bases from V and 4 bases from J, with 18 bases in between. This CDR3 is CATSRDRQGTVFYGYTF. The CDR3 bases are TGTGCCACCAGCAGAGATCGTCAGGGGACGGTCTTCTATGGCTACACCTTC.

The V call is TRBV19, the J call TRBJ2-2; TRBD1 is a possible D gene (5 bases). Germline V gives CDR1 LNHDA, CDR2 SQIVND (reference sequence). V dropped 5 bases and J dropped 7 bases, with 17 bases sitting between them. The CDR3 spans 15 residues. CDR3 in DNA: TGTGCCAGTAGTTCTGCAGGGAACGAGGTCGGGGAGCTGTTTTTT. Translating it yields CASSSAGNEVGELFF.

The table lists this clonotype with a few counts. The chain recombines TRBV5-1 with TRBJ1-1, with 8 bases identical to TRBD1. The CDR3 covers 13 residues. Per germline, CDR1 SGHRS and CDR2 YFSETQ. V was pared by 3 bases and J by 6 bases, with 4 bases of the junction left unmatched. CDR3 nucleotide sequence: TGCGCCAGCAGCTGGACAGGGCCCCCTGAAGCTTTCTTT. It encodes CASSWTGPPEAFF.

V gene TRBV20-1 combines with J gene TRBJ1-5; the D gene is possibly TRBD1 (5 bases). Germline V gene lookup returns CDR1 DFQATT and CDR2 SNEGSKA (reference sequence). The V end was cut by 5 bases, the J end by 1 base, with 9 bases between. This CDR3 has 13 amino acids. The CDR3: CSAPPGSNQPQHF. The CDR3 DNA sequence: TGCAGTGCTCCTCCAGGGAGCAATCAGCCCCAGCATTTT.

This clonotype was detected ten times or more. The J gene is TRBJ2-3, the V gene TRBV20-1; 8 bases are shared with TRBD2. J was trimmed by 3 bases and V by 6 bases; bases with no gene match: 14. The CDR3 has 16 amino acids. The V gene's germline CDR1 is DFQATT and CDR2 SNEGSKA (reference sequence). For the CDR3, the DNA is TGCAGTGCCAGTGGAACCTCGGGACTAGGTACAGATACGCAGTATTTT. It specifies CSASGTSGLGTDTQYF.

This clonotype is a singleton in its sample. The gene calls are TRBV5-1 and TRBJ2-6, with 8 bases aligning to TRBD1. The J segment lost 2 bases and the V segment lost 4 bases, leaving 5 bases of the junction unmatched. Germline V lookup: CDR1 SGHRS, CDR2 YFSETQ. The CDR3 length is 16 residues. Here the CDR3 DNA reads TGCGCCAGCAGCCCGCCGACAGGGGCTGGGGCCAACGTCCTGACTTTC. Translated: CASSPPTGAGANVLTF.

The chain recombines TRBV15 with TRBJ2-3; 7 bases are shared with TRBD2. Germline loops: CDR1 LNHNV, CDR2 YYDKDF (reference sequence). After removal of 5 bases from V and 5 bases from J, the junction contained 19 bases not matched to a gene. The CDR3 extends over 18 amino acids. The CDR3 nucleotides read TGTGCCACCAGCGTGATTAGTCTGTCCGGGCGGGAGCAAGATACGCAGTATTTT. Protein: CATSVISLSGREQDTQYF.

This clonotype was seen many times. This chain links TRBV11-1 with TRBJ1-4; D perhaps matches TRBD1 (5 bases). CDR3 length equals 13 residues. The germline V and J ends were trimmed by 5 bases and 6 bases, with 10 bases remaining between them. Per germline, CDR1 SGHAT and CDR2 FQDESV (reference sequence). DNA of the CDR3: TGTGCCAGCAGCGCCGGGACGGATGAAAAACTGTTTTTT. This translates into CASSAGTDEKLFF.

This clonotype has a count of ten or more. The J gene is TRBJ2-1, the V gene TRBV7-8; 12 bases match TRBD2. CDR3 length: 15 amino acids. After removal of 3 bases from V and 6 bases from J, the junction contained 3 bases not matched to a gene. In germline, CDR1 is SGHVS, CDR2 FQNEAQ. The CDR3 region has the DNA TGTGCCAGCAGCTTGGGACTAGCGGGCCTCAATGAGCAGTTCTTC. Its translation: CASSLGLAGLNEQFF. Full variable domain (missing parts from reference TRBV7-8 and TRBJ2-1): GAGVSQSPRYKVAKRGQDVALRCDPISGHVSLFWYQQALGQGPEFLTYFQNEAQLDKSGLPSDRFFAERPEGSVSTLKIQRTQQEDSAVYLCASSLGLAGLNEQFFGPGTRLTVL.

This clonotype was counted ten times or more. The chain links TRBV29-1 to TRBJ2-3, with TRBD2 identical over 11 bases. This CDR3 is 14 amino acids long. V lost 4 bases to trimming and J lost 1 base; unmatched junction nucleotides: 1. From germline, CDR1 is SQVTM and CDR2 ANQGSEA. This CDR3 is CSVVTSGGTDTQYF. Here the CDR3 DNA reads TGCAGCGTTGTGACTAGCGGGGGCACAGATACGCAGTATTTT.

This clonotype was detected ten times or more. This chain links TRBV20-1 with TRBJ2-3; D is ambiguous. V lost 3 bases and J 0 bases, leaving 4 bases between the germline ends. The germline V gene encodes CDR1 DFQATT and CDR2 SNEGSKA (reference sequence). The CDR3 spans 12 residues. CDR3 coding DNA: TGCAGTGCTAGCCCTAGCACAGATACGCAGTATTTT. Translated, it gives CSASPSTDTQYF.

The chain combines TRBV7-8 with TRBJ1-5; D gene ambiguous. CDR1 and CDR2 from the germline V gene are SGHVS and FQNEAQ. V was pared by 4 bases and J by 7 bases, with 11 bases between. The CDR3 is made up of 13 amino acids. The CDR3 loop is CASSSRFRQPQHF. Here the CDR3 DNA reads TGTGCCAGCAGCTCCAGGTTTAGGCAGCCCCAGCATTTT.

This CDR3 is CSVEDAGTGNDEQYF. CDR3 DNA: TGCAGCGTTGAAGACGCCGGGACAGGGAACGACGAGCAGTACTTC. The V and J genes are TRBV29-1 and TRBJ2-7; 9 bases are a match to TRBD1. The CDR3 runs to 15 residues. Germline loops: CDR1 SQVTM, CDR2 ANQGSEA. The V segment lost 0 bases and the J segment 5 bases; nucleotides outside the gene matches: 8.

This clonotype came up a few times. This rearrangement joins TRBV18 to TRBJ2-1, with 11 bases identical to TRBD2. The germline gives CDR1 KGHSH, CDR2 LQKENI. After removal of 6 bases from V and 5 bases from J, the junction contained 6 bases not matched to a gene. The CDR3 has 15 residues. The CDR3 is CASSAGGLADNEQFF. The CDR3 DNA reads TGTGCCAGCTCCGCGGGGGGACTAGCGGACAATGAGCAGTTCTTC.

This clonotype appeared many times. The chain employs TRBV5-1 and TRBJ1-5, with D unclear. Germline CDR1 SGHRS, CDR2 YFSETQ. Trimming cost V 0 bases and J 2 bases, with 12 bases left between them. This CDR3 is built from 16 residues. The CDR3 region is CASSLEGDGRNQPQHF. CDR3 sequence (DNA): TGCGCCAGCAGCTTGGAAGGTGACGGTCGCAATCAGCCCCAGCATTTT.

This clonotype was counted only a few times. The rearrangement joins TRBV27 to TRBJ2-3; D tentatively fits TRBD1 or TRBD2 (5 bases each). CDR1 and CDR2 from the germline V gene are MNHEY and SMNVEV (reference sequence). CDR3 length: 16 residues. With 0 bases removed from V and 4 bases from J, the gap between germline ends came to 14 bases. CDR3 loop: CASSLSAGLGADTQYF. The CDR3 DNA reads as TGTGCCAGCAGTTTATCGGCAGGCTTGGGGGCAGATACGCAGTATTTT.